This T cell receptor beta chain was identified during a study of cytomegalovirus exposure and HLA in healthy donors. Points from the study as a whole: For cytomegalovirus status, the classifier reportedly gave diagnoses with high specificity and sensitivity. It was found in a later analysis that first-cohort TCR clusters tended to co-occur in the 120 validation repertoires. A few of the chains that were CMV-associated were confirmed in vitro to be specific for CMV antigens.

Libraries were prepared by immunoSEQ multiplex PCR; TCRdb keeps only in-frame clonotypes and omits some of them. The sample carries hundreds of thousands of clones, just over 85% recorded once. Separate from the approximately 720-subject first cohort, the roughly 130-subject validation cohort was the one that the donors belonged to. Trimming shortened V by 9 bases and J by 5 bases, and 19 bases separated the two germline ends. The CDR3 runs to 14 residues. CDR1 is WNHNN and CDR2 is SYGVQD in the germline V gene (reference sequence). There are a few counts of this clone. Its antigen is currently unknown.

The specimen was PBMCs. The V gene is TRBV10-1, the J gene TRBJ2-5; D ambiguous. The receptor was isolated from a young woman in good health and CMV-seronegative. In DNA, the CDR3 is TGCGCCAGGTTAGACTCCGGCTCCGACGAGACCCAGTACTTC. It encodes CARLDSGSDETQYF.